The clone carrying this T cell receptor beta chain has a handful of counts. Its specificity is unknown. This sample stems from a study of cytomegalovirus exposure and HLA in healthy donors. Study findings and constraints: Confirmation was obtained in vitro that three CMV-associated chains are specific for CMV antigens.

TCRdb's table, derived via immunoSEQ multiplex PCR, lists solely in-frame clones and lacks some. The sample has about 120,000 clones, under 90% seen once. V gave up 10 bases and J gave up 3 bases; unmatched junction bases: 7. Germline V gene data show CDR1 as LNHDA and CDR2 as SQIVND (reference sequence). The CDR3 spans 13 residues. The chain carries TRBV19 and TRBJ1-2; 8 bases align to TRBD1. Sequences were obtained from PBMCs. This TCR derives from a woman aged 18-29 years in good health and CMV-seronegative. CDR3 coding DNA: TGTGCCACTCAGGGGGCGCCCGACTATGGCTACACCTTC. Residues: CATQGAPDYGYTF.